This T cell receptor (beta chain) was identified in a study of blood T cell repertoires in COVID-19. Turning to the study itself: The United States, Italy and Spain provided the acute and convalescent COVID-19 samples.

TCRdb's copy holds only in-frame clones and misses some; the assay was immunoSEQ multiplex PCR. The repertoire has around 180,000 clones, approximately 83% of them found once; the top ten carry 3.3%. This clone was detected only a few times. Germline CDR1 and CDR2: GTSNPN and SVGIG (reference sequence). Trimming removed 0 bases from V and 0 bases from J, with 5 bases in between. The CDR3 contains 14 residues. The TCR sequence derives from a man in his 60s with acute or convalescent COVID-19. What was sequenced was peripheral blood. The chain has TRBV30 and TRBJ2-2; the D is unclear. CDR3: CAWSVQANTGELFF. The CDR3 DNA is TGTGCCTGGAGTGTCCAGGCGAACACCGGGGAGCTGTTTTTT.